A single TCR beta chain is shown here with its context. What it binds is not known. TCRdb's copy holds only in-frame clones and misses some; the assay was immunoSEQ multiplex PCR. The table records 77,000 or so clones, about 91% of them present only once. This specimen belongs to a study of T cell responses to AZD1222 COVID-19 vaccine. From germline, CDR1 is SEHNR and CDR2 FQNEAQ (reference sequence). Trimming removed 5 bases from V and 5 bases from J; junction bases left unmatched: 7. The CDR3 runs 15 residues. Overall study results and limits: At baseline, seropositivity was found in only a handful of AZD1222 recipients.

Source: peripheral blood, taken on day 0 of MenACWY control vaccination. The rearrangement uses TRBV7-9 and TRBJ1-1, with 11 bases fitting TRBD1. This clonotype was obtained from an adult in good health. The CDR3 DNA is TGTGCCAGCAGCACTGGACAGGGGGCAGGTACTGAAGCTTTCTTT. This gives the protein CASSTGQGAGTEAFF.